The 10 T cell receptor beta chains given below trace back to one sample, sequenced in a study of T cell clonality in common variable immunodeficiency. TCRdb's copy holds only in-frame clones and misses some; the assay was immunoSEQ multiplex PCR. The sample yields about 52,000 clones, without any singletons. The material sequenced was peripheral blood mononuclear cells. Every receptor here comes from a person aged 18-69 years in good health.

The table lists this clone with many counts. With the read ending 3 residues before the CDR3 end, the germline J gene is used to fill in that end. The V call is TRBV29-1, the J call TRBJ1-1; no definite D call. V was trimmed by 5 bases and J by 1 base, leaving 8 bases between them. From germline, CDR1 is SQVTM and CDR2 ANQGSEA. This CDR3 contains 12 residues. This CDR3 is CSVRVGNTEAFF. The part of the CDR3 DNA that was read is TGCAGCGTTAGGGTAGGGAACACTGAA.

This clone appeared many times. With the read ending 3 residues before the CDR3 end, the germline J gene is used to fill in that end. The chain has TRBV20-1 and TRBJ2-1, with D possibly being TRBD1 (6 bases). V lost 3 bases to trimming and J lost 7 bases, with 19 bases between them. From germline, CDR1 is DFQATT and CDR2 SNEGSKA (reference sequence). This CDR3 spans 15 amino acids. The CDR3 protein is CSASPVDRRRNEQFF. The CDR3 DNA, read in part, is TGCAGTGCTAGCCCAGTAGACAGGAGACGGAATGAG.

This clone appeared a few times. The CDR3 is cut off 3 residues early in the read; its end comes from the germline J gene. The rearrangement joins TRBV7-7 to TRBJ2-3, with D unclear. The CDR3 runs 13 residues. The germline V gene encodes CDR1 SSHAT and CDR2 FNYEAQ (reference sequence). Deletions cut 0 bases from V and 3 bases from J, with 4 bases between. The CDR3 spells CASSLAQTDTQYF. CDR3 DNA, as far as it was read: TGTGCCAGCAGCTTAGCGCAGACAGATACG. The full variable domain, its missing parts supplied by reference TRBV7-7 and TRBJ2-3, is GAGVSQSPRYKVTKRGQDVTLRCDPISSHATLYWYQQALGQGPEFLTYFNYEAQPDKSGLPSDRFSAERPEGSISTLTIQRTEQRDSAMYRCASSLAQTDTQYFGPGTRLTVL.

This clone was seen at least ten times. The DNA ends 3 residues before the CDR3 does, and the rest of the CDR3 is filled in from the germline J gene. The J gene is TRBJ2-7, the V gene TRBV20-1; 12 bases agree with TRBD2. The CDR3 is 16 amino acids. Germline assignment: CDR1 DFQATT and CDR2 SNEGSKA (reference sequence). The V gene end was trimmed by 0 bases and the J gene end by 2 bases; junction bases not matched to a gene: 5. CDR3: CSARDWTSGAPYEQYF. CDR3 bases read: TGCAGTGCTAGAGATTGGACTAGCGGGGCCCCCTACGAG.

Ten or more counts support this clone. The sequenced fragment ends 3 residues before the CDR3 boundary, so the rest is inferred from the germline J gene. The V and J genes are TRBV6-1 and TRBJ2-3; 8 bases map to TRBD1. Trimming cost V 1 base and J 2 bases; bases outside gene matches: 5. Germline V gene sequence: CDR1 MNHNS, CDR2 SASEGT. This CDR3 is 16 amino acids long. CDR3 residues: CASSEDLTGATDTQYF. The sequenced part of the CDR3 DNA is TGTGCCAGCAGTGAAGACCTGACAGGGGCCACAGATACG.

In its sample, this clone was seen many times. With the read ending 3 residues before the CDR3 end, the germline J gene is used to fill in that end. The chain joins TRBV29-1 to TRBJ2-7, with 11 positions matching TRBD1. The CDR3 extends over 13 amino acids. Germline CDR1 is SQVTM and CDR2 is ANQGSEA. Trimming cost V 7 bases and J 1 base; bases outside gene matches: 3. The CDR3 bases that were read are TGCAGCGCGGGACAGGGGGGATCCTACGAG. Amino acids: CSAGQGGSYE. The whole CDR3 sequence reads CSAGQGGSYEQYF.

This clone was detected many times. The CDR3 goes on 3 residues after the read ends, and that part is filled in from the germline J gene. The chain joins TRBV5-1 to TRBJ2-1; 9 positions agree with TRBD2. The CDR3 sequence is 15 residues long. With V trimmed by 8 bases and J by 4 bases, 10 bases remained unmatched. Germline V lookup: CDR1 SGHRS, CDR2 YFSETQ. The CDR3 protein is CASRPIAGVYNEQFF. The part of the CDR3 DNA that was read is TGCGCCAGTAGACCAATAGCGGGAGTGTACAATGAG.

In its sample, this clone was seen a few times. The sequenced CDR3 bases are TGTGCCAGCAGCCTGACAGGGACCGAGACC. Its translation is CASSLTGTET. The CDR3, in full, reads CASSLTGTETQYF. This chain links TRBV7-8 with TRBJ2-5; TRBD1 agrees at 7 bases. With the read ending 3 residues before the CDR3 end, the germline J gene is used to fill in that end. V dropped 5 bases and J dropped 5; count of bases not matched to a gene: 5. Germline values: CDR1 SGHVS, CDR2 FQNEAQ. This CDR3 region has 13 residues. Drawing the rest from reference TRBV7-8 and TRBJ2-5, the complete variable domain is GAGVSQSPRYKVAKRGQDVALRCDPISGHVSLFWYQQALGQGPEFLTYFQNEAQLDKSGLPSDRFFAERPEGSVSTLKIQRTQQEDSAVYLCASSLTGTETQYFGPGTRLLVL.

This clone showed up many times. The read ends 3 residues before the CDR3 terminus; that terminus is restored from the germline J gene. The gene calls are TRBV20-1 and TRBJ2-1; TRBD2 matches 13 bases. There are 18 residues in the CDR3. Germline V gene data show CDR1 as DFQATT and CDR2 as SNEGSKA (reference sequence). Trimming took 6 bases from V and 2 from J; bases not matched to a gene: 13. The sequenced CDR3 bases are TGCAGTGCCTCACGGACTAGCGGGGGACCTCAGCCCTACAATGAG. Residues: CSASRTSGGPQPYNE. The whole CDR3 is CSASRTSGGPQPYNEQFF.

Of note for this clone: The DNA ends 3 residues before the CDR3 does, and the rest of the CDR3 is filled in from the germline J gene. The chain is built from TRBV7-8 and TRBJ2-7; TRBD2 matches 10 bases. The V and J ends lost 5 bases and 0 bases, in that order; junction bases with no gene match: 7. The CDR3 totals 16 residues. Germline lookup yields CDR1 SGHVS and CDR2 FQNEAQ. Here the CDR3 reads CASSTRLAGLSYEQYF. The part of the CDR3 DNA that was read is TGTGCCAGCAGCACCCGACTAGCGGGCCTCTCCTACGAG.